This T cell receptor (beta chain) comes out of a study of T-cell reconstitution after alpha-beta-depleted transplantation in children. General study results and limits: T cells produced anew were the main source of T-cell counts and diversity one year after transplant. From surviving recipient T cells and thymic progenitors came the high day-60 TCRbeta diversity observed in some patients. It was reported that alpha-beta T cells came from several hundred expanded graft clones (about two months after transplant).

This CDR3 comprises 15 residues. V lost 6 bases and J 6 bases, leaving 17 bases between the germline ends. Germline loops: CDR1 MNHEY, CDR2 SMNVEV (reference sequence). With regard to this clonotype: Its antigen is unidentified.

Unique molecular identifiers were incorporated during preparation of the TCRbeta library. TCRdb passed the PCR reads through MiXCR, listing each CDR3 protein once. The top ten clones hold approximately 9.9% of a sample with roughly 310,000 distinct CDR3 sequences, approximately 23% of them seen once. The clonotype comes from a male patient younger than 18 who had a stem cell transplant for acute lymphoblastic leukemia, so the T cells may come from the graft donor. Sequenced material: PBMCs, mostly from graft donor cells, taken 180 days after TCRalphabeta/CD19-depleted stem cell transplant. This sequence joins TRBV27 and TRBJ1-4; TRBD1 might be the D (6 bases). This chain's CDR3 is CASRIWGPRDEKLFF. The DNA for the CDR3 is TGTGCCAGCAGGATTTGGGGGCCGAGGGATGAAAAACTGTTTTTT.